Each of the 16 T cell receptor beta chains below was sequenced from the same sample in a study of T-cell reconstitution after alpha-beta-depleted transplantation in children. A library of TCRbeta sequences, prepared with unique molecular identifiers, was generated. TCRdb fed the PCR reads into MiXCR, producing one record per CDR3 protein. Of hundreds of thousands of distinct CDR3 sequences listed, approximately 12% are singletons. The starting material was PBMCs, mostly from graft donor cells, obtained 360 days after TCRalphabeta/CD19-depleted stem cell transplant. The receptors here all came from a male patient younger than 18 who had a stem cell transplant for acute myeloid leukemia, so the T cells may come from the graft donor.

This clonotype has only a few counts. The chain is built from TRBV14 and TRBJ2-7; no clear D gene. The germline CDR1 and CDR2 sequences are SGHDN and FVKESK. CDR3 length: 19 residues. V shed 4 bases and J shed 2 bases, with 27 bases lying between them. In DNA, the CDR3 is TGTGCCAGCAGCCCAGCACGAGCCCACCATTCACGGAGAACCTACGAGCAGTACTTC. This sequence encodes CASSPARAHHSRRTYEQYF.

This clonotype has just a few counts. This chain joins TRBV4-3 and TRBJ2-1; the match to TRBD2 covers 11 bases. The germline V gene encodes CDR1 LGHNA and CDR2 YSLEER. The CDR3 covers 15 residues. The junction had 5 bases not matched to a gene; V was cut back by 2 bases and J by 8 bases. CDR3 protein: CASSQLIAGGHEQFF. The CDR3 coding sequence is TGCGCCAGCAGCCAATTAATAGCGGGAGGGCATGAGCAGTTCTTC.

The genes are TRBV7-2 and TRBJ2-3, with no clear D. CDR3 size: 16 residues. Trimming left V 5 bases short and J 2 bases short, with 17 bases between. Germline CDR1 reads SGHTA; CDR2 reads FQGNSA. This CDR3 reads CASSPLRALPTDTQYF. The CDR3 DNA is TGTGCCAGCAGCCCTCTTAGAGCCCTTCCCACAGATACGCAGTATTTT. The full variable domain, with the rest looked up from reference TRBV7-2 and TRBJ2-3, is GAGVSQSPSNKVTEKGKDVELRCDPISGHTALYWYRQSLGQGLEFLIYFQGNSAPDKSGLPSDRFSAERTGGSVSTLTIQRTQQEDSAVYLCASSPLRALPTDTQYFGPGTRLTVL.

This clonotype was detected only a few times. The genes are TRBV5-1 and TRBJ2-1; 13 bases align to TRBD2. The V gene end was trimmed by 3 bases and the J gene end by 3 bases; junction bases not matched to a gene: 6. In germline, CDR1 is SGHRS, CDR2 YFSETQ. The CDR3 has 17 amino acids. CDR3 sequence reads: CASSSGTSGTNYNEQFF. DNA for the CDR3: TGCGCCAGCAGCTCCGGGACTAGCGGGACAAACTACAATGAGCAGTTCTTC.

V and J are TRBV28 and TRBJ2-6; no firm D call. The V end was cut by 6 bases, the J end by 4 bases, with 13 bases between. The length of the CDR3 is 15 residues. Germline values: CDR1 MDHEN, CDR2 SYDVKM. The CDR3 bases are TGTGCCAGCAGCACCCCCGGGTCCGGGGCCAACGTCCTGACTTTC. Its translation: CASSTPGSGANVLTF.

The table lists this clonotype with a few counts. This rearrangement joins TRBV20-1 to TRBJ2-1, with D possibly TRBD2 on 6 matching bases. This CDR3 has 16 amino acids. Looked up from germline, CDR1 is DFQATT and CDR2 is SNEGSKA (reference sequence). Deletions cut 5 bases from V and 5 bases from J, with 22 bases between. CDR3 sequence reads: CSALDIGGRPNNEQFF. CDR3 in DNA: TGCAGTGCTCTAGATATTGGGGGGAGGCCCAACAATGAGCAGTTCTTC.

The chain couples TRBV12-3 or TRBV12-4 to TRBJ1-1; D gene uncertain. Trimming removed 0 bases from V and 2 bases from J, with 13 bases in between. The CDR3 contains 16 residues. The CDR3 region is CASSLAHGQVNTEAFF. The DNA for the CDR3 is TGTGCCAGCAGTTTAGCGCATGGGCAGGTAAACACTGAAGCTTTCTTT.

This clonotype was found a few times. The chain carries TRBV5-1 and TRBJ2-5, with 9 bases that match TRBD1. The CDR3 consists of 15 residues. Germline CDR1 and CDR2: SGHRS and YFSETQ. The V segment lost 0 bases and the J segment 5 bases; nucleotides outside the gene matches: 5. The DNA of the CDR3 is TGCGCCAGCAGCTTGGTGAGGACAGGGGCGGAGACCCAGTACTTC. It yields the protein CASSLVRTGAETQYF.

This clonotype was counted a few times. The chain is built from TRBV7-3 and TRBJ2-3; D remains unclear. The V end was cut by 1 base, the J end by 0 bases, with 14 bases between. Germline values: CDR1 SGHTA, CDR2 FQGTGA. The CDR3 is 17 amino acids. This CDR3 reads CASSLILSQASTDTQYF. The DNA of the CDR3 is TGTGCCAGCAGCTTAATCTTGAGTCAGGCCAGCACAGATACGCAGTATTTT.

This clonotype was picked up a small number of times. The rearrangement links TRBV10-2 to TRBJ2-1; 11 bases align to TRBD2. V trimming: 4 bases; J trimming: 5 bases; junction bases outside the gene matches: 4. The CDR3 spans 15 residues. Germline CDR1 is WSHSY and CDR2 is SAAADI. CDR3 in DNA: TGCGCCAGCAGTGGGGGACTAGCGGTGAACAATGAGCAGTTCTTC. It specifies CASSGGLAVNNEQFF.

V is TRBV10-2 and J is TRBJ2-7; 9 bases are shared with TRBD2. The CDR3 length is 17 residues. V was clipped by 7 bases and J by 3 bases; unmatched bases: 16. The germline gives CDR1 WSHSY, CDR2 SAAADI. The CDR3 reads CASTPLAPGLALYEQYF. In DNA form, the CDR3 reads TGCGCCAGCACCCCTCTGGCTCCGGGACTAGCCCTCTACGAGCAGTACTTC.

The chain employs TRBV7-6 and TRBJ2-7, with 8 nucleotides matching TRBD2. After removal of 5 bases from V and 3 bases from J, the junction contained 15 bases not matched to a gene. This CDR3 has 17 amino acids. Per germline, CDR1 SGHVS and CDR2 FNYEAQ. The CDR3 here is CASSGYRGLVVSYEQYF. In nucleotides, the CDR3 is TGTGCCAGCAGCGGATATAGGGGACTAGTCGTAAGCTACGAGCAGTACTTC.

In its sample, this clonotype was seen many times. The chain employs TRBV28 and TRBJ2-1, with TRBD2 as a possible D gene (6 bases). The CDR3 totals 15 residues. CDR1 is MDHEN, CDR2 SYDVKM, per germline. Deletions cut 5 bases from V and 4 bases from J, with 15 bases between. In DNA, the CDR3 is TGTGCCAGCAGTCCCGGCGGGGTCGCTTACAATGAGCAGTTCTTC. This sequence encodes CASSPGGVAYNEQFF. Variable domain in full (rest from reference TRBV28 and TRBJ2-1): DVKVTQSSRYLVKRTGEKVFLECVQDMDHENMFWYRQDPGLGLRLIYFSYDVKMKEKGDIPEGYSVSREKKERFSLILESASTNQTSMYLCASSPGGVAYNEQFFGPGTRLTVL.

Ten or more counts support this clonotype. This rearrangement joins TRBV18 to TRBJ2-3, with D uncertain. Germline CDR1 and CDR2: KGHSH and LQKENI. V lost 0 bases, J lost 0 bases, and 1 base lay in between. There are 13 residues in the CDR3. CDR3 in DNA: TGTGCCAGCTCACCACCGAGCACAGATACGCAGTATTTT. This codes for CASSPPSTDTQYF.

This clonotype was counted a few times. CDR3 in DNA: TGCAGTGCTAGAGATCTCGAGGGGACTCTAGTTACCGGGGAGCTGTTTTTT. The encoded protein is CSARDLEGTLVTGELFF. The rearrangement links TRBV20-1 to TRBJ2-2; tentatively, D is TRBD2 (6 bases). Trimming cost V 0 bases and J 5 bases, with 19 bases left between them. This CDR3 contains 17 residues. Germline V CDR1 and CDR2: DFQATT, SNEGSKA (reference sequence).

This clonotype was detected a few times. This chain uses TRBV10-3 with TRBJ1-1; 7 bases align to TRBD1. Germline values: CDR1 ENHRY, CDR2 SYGVKD. The CDR3 is 14 amino acids. With 6 bases clipped from V and 2 bases from J, the junction kept 6 bases outside the gene matches. CDR3 sequence reads: CAIRDRNKNTEAFF. As DNA, the CDR3 is TGTGCCATCAGGGACAGGAACAAAAACACTGAAGCTTTCTTT.